This section outlines one TCR beta chain sequence together with its context. Its antigen is still unknown. From each donor, a roughly 2.6 ml peripheral blood sample was collected into PAXgene tubes and stored at -80 degrees C. Total RNA was isolated from whole blood with the PAXgene blood miRNA kit on an automated QIAcube, without T cell sorting. Peripheral blood from monozygotic twin pairs who were concordant or discordant for inflammatory bowel disease underwent deep TCRalpha and TCRbeta repertoire profiling using unique molecular barcoding. Smoking habits were recorded for all twin pairs, and each individual was classified as a current, former or never smoker. The data were taken from a study of monozygotic twins with inflammatory bowel disease (dated by TCRdb to 2018 to 2020). Describing the broader study: A total of approximately 28 monozygotic twin pairs were included in the full study, comprising nine German pairs (four IBD-concordant, five IBD-discordant) and 19 IBD-discordant Danish pairs. Each individual had, on average, about 151 000 unique TCRalpha sequences and 181 000 unique TCRbeta sequences available for analysis. Within discordant pairs, disease-associated traits were sought mainly by comparing IBD patients with their genetically identical healthy co-twins.

Library preparation was by 5' RACE. Preparation of each TCR library used about 3,200 ng of total RNA. For each sample, cDNA synthesis with SMARTScribe reverse transcriptase was split into eight separate reactions. Unique molecular identifiers containing a 6-nucleotide sample barcode were introduced through template switching during cDNA synthesis. TCRalpha and TCRbeta cDNA was amplified by two nested PCRs of roughly 15 and 9 cycles, with bead purification after each PCR. Before amplification, the cDNA was treated with uracil DNA-glycosylase and purified using the QIAquick PCR purification kit. The second PCR added Illumina TruSeq-compatible adapters along with sample-specific barcodes. TapeStation and Qubit were used to check library quality and concentration, and 4 to 6 ng of each library went into the pool. Sequencing of the pooled libraries was done on an Illumina HiSeq2500 single-index Rapid Run using custom sequencing primers and 2 x 100 bp reads. As for how the authors treated the data: PCR and sequencing errors were corrected by UMI-based consensus assembly using MiGEC version 1.2.6. MiXCR version 2.1.1 was used to carry out V(D)J alignment, clonotype assembly and CDR3 extraction. To normalise gene usage, clonotype sharing and MAIT/NKT TCR abundance, the analysis used the top 1000, 10 000 and 20 000 clonotypes per sample. Diversity was computed as the inverse Simpson index with the vegan R package after downsampling to 27 000 UMIs. Paired Mann-Whitney U tests were applied to discordant twin pairs, with Benjamini-Hochberg correction for multiple testing. Reads reprocessed by TCRdb are summarized as one entry per CDR3 protein sequence, and DNA is absent. V and J calls and clone size were set by TCRdb, not the authors. The sample's table lists a count of 150,000 to 200,000 distinct CDR3 sequences. The ten top clones hold 2% to 3% of the sample.

Broader findings and caveats from the paper: The results gave no support for a single strong signal or clonotype linked to IBD. Fewer clonotypes were shared with other individuals by IBD patients than by healthy twins, most markedly in patients showing signs of disease activity. Because patients received different immunosuppressive treatments, the repertoires may have picked up extra background noise and variability between individuals. Concordant and discordant twins showed no difference in repertoire similarity, possibly because of limited statistical power. The analysis was unable to tell different T cell subtypes apart. IBD patients had lower TCRbeta repertoire diversity, measured by the inverse Simpson index, than their healthy co-twins.

Spanning cysteine to phenylalanine, the CDR3 consists of 15 amino acids. DNA is not on record. From the germline V gene, CDR1 is KGHSH and CDR2 is LQKENI. The sequenced material came from blood. The V gene is TRBV18 and the J gene is TRBJ1-4; TCRdb outputs TRBD1, but without DNA this stays unchecked. The receptor was isolated from a human donor with ulcerative colitis or Crohn's disease, or a healthy co-twin of an affected twin (not recorded which). The CDR3 region reads CASSSSGTGGGKLFF.